These 23 T cell receptor beta chains were all obtained from the same sample, sequenced in a study of technical replicates of blood from a few donors. The data were produced by immunoSEQ multiplex PCR, yet TCRdb's version contains in-frame clones alone and is incomplete. The data show more than 65,000 clones, 95% to 97% seen once. Sequenced input: T cells isolated from PBMCs. These receptors all come from a human donor in good health.

The CDR3 DNA sequence: TGTGCCTGGGGGGCGGGACAGCTCGCTTCACCCCTCCACTTT. Amino acids: CAWGAGQLASPLHF. The V and J genes are TRBV30 and TRBJ1-6; 7 bases are shared with TRBD1. J lost 9 bases, V lost 5 bases, and 10 bases had no gene match. The CDR3 extends over 14 amino acids. In germline, CDR1 is GTSNPN, CDR2 SVGIG (reference sequence).

The V gene is TRBV6-5, the J gene TRBJ2-2; 8 bases match TRBD2. This CDR3 is built from 16 residues. Germline V gives CDR1 MNHEY, CDR2 SVGAGI. With 4 bases clipped from V and 1 base from J, the junction kept 5 bases outside the gene matches. In DNA, the CDR3 is TGTGCCAGCAGTTCCGGACTAGCCGGGAACACCGGGGAGCTGTTTTTT. This translates into CASSSGLAGNTGELFF.

J is TRBJ2-7 and V is TRBV5-4, with 8 bases that match TRBD2. The CDR3 runs 15 residues. J lost 5 bases, V lost 4 bases, and 11 bases had no gene match. From germline, CDR1 is SGHNT and CDR2 YYREEE (reference sequence). The CDR3 sequence: CASSRLGTRGDEQYF. The CDR3 DNA sequence: TGTGCCAGCAGCCGCCTTGGGACTAGAGGTGACGAGCAGTACTTC. Looking up the rest from reference TRBV5-4 and TRBJ2-7 gives the full variable domain: ETGVTQSPTHLIKTRGQQVTLRCSSQSGHNTVSWYQQALGQGPQFIFQYYREEENGRGNFPPRFSGLQFPNYSSELNVNALELDDSALYLCASSRLGTRGDEQYFGPGTRLTVT.

V and J are TRBV5-1 and TRBJ1-5, with 7 bases identical to TRBD1. The CDR3 is 17 amino acids. V gave up 4 bases and J gave up 1 base; unmatched junction bases: 11. The germline V gene has CDR1 SGHRS and CDR2 YFSETQ. The CDR3 region is CASSLRDSRSSNQPQHF. The CDR3 DNA reads as TGCGCCAGCAGCCTGAGGGACAGCAGATCCAGCAATCAGCCCCAGCATTTT.

This clone was recorded only once. J is TRBJ1-4 and V is TRBV30, with D hard to call. The CDR3 totals 20 residues. Trimming stripped 0 bases from V and 0 bases from J, with 23 bases between. Germline loops: CDR1 GTSNPN, CDR2 SVGIG (reference sequence). CDR3 nucleotides: TGTGCCTGGAGTGTCCGCCCAGAGTCCCTAGTCCGTCCAACTAATGAAAAACTGTTTTTT. Amino acids: CAWSVRPESLVRPTNEKLFF.

This chain links TRBV10-2 with TRBJ2-1; 10 bases match TRBD2. With V trimmed by 4 bases and J by 4 bases, 7 bases remained unmatched. Germline-derived CDR1 and CDR2 are WSHSY and SAAADI. This CDR3 contains 16 residues. CDR3 residues: CASSGTGTSAYNEQFF. CDR3 DNA: TGCGCCAGCAGTGGAACCGGGACTAGCGCTTACAATGAGCAGTTCTTC.

This chain uses TRBV7-2 with TRBJ2-1; TRBD2 agrees at 7 bases. The CDR3 sequence is 17 residues long. From germline, CDR1 is SGHTA and CDR2 FQGNSA. V shed 5 bases and J 4 bases; nucleotides not matched to a gene: 14. CDR3 protein: CASSPKHRGEVYNEQFF. The CDR3 DNA reads TGTGCCAGCAGCCCAAAACATCGGGGGGAGGTTTACAATGAGCAGTTCTTC.

The chain combines TRBV5-4 with TRBJ2-7, with a weak D call TRBD1 (6 bases). V gave up 0 bases and J gave up 4 bases, with 14 bases separating them. The CDR3 has 15 amino acids. From germline, CDR1 is SGHNT and CDR2 YYREEE (reference sequence). The CDR3 spells CASSLAMGASYEQYF. The DNA for the CDR3 is TGTGCCAGCAGCTTGGCCATGGGGGCCTCTTACGAGCAGTACTTC.

The rearrangement joins TRBV6-5 to TRBJ1-1, with 10 bases matching TRBD1. The length of the CDR3 is 15 residues. V was clipped by 0 bases and J by 4 bases; unmatched bases: 2. CDR1 MNHEY and CDR2 SVGAGI come from the germline V gene. The CDR3 DNA follows: TGTGCCAGCAGTTACTCCGGGACAGGGGCCACTGAAGCTTTCTTT. As protein: CASSYSGTGATEAFF.

The V gene is TRBV2, the J gene TRBJ2-6; D remains ambiguous. Germline V gene lookup returns CDR1 SNHLY and CDR2 FYNNEI. The CDR3 totals 15 residues. V was trimmed by 8 bases and J by 2 bases, leaving 13 bases between them. CDR3 in amino acids: CASGPQVPGANVLTF. The CDR3 DNA sequence: TGTGCCAGCGGCCCGCAGGTCCCTGGGGCCAACGTCCTGACTTTC. The full variable domain, in which reference TRBV2 and TRBJ2-6 provide the parts outside the CDR3, is EPEVTQTPSHQVTQMGQEVILRCVPISNHLYFYWYRQILGQKVEFLVSFYNNEISEKSEIFDDQFSVERPDGSNFTLKIRSTKLEDSAMYFCASGPQVPGANVLTFGAGSRLTVL.

This sequence joins TRBV30 and TRBJ1-3, with no clear D. The CDR3 length is 15 residues. Trimming shortened V by 4 bases and J by 0 bases, and 13 bases separated the two germline ends. Germline-derived CDR1 and CDR2 are GTSNPN and SVGIG (reference sequence). The CDR3 DNA sequence: TGTGCCTGGATTCGGGTAGCCCTCTCTGGAAACACCATATATTTT. This sequence encodes CAWIRVALSGNTIYF.

The chain carries TRBV29-1 and TRBJ2-3, with 10 bases lining up with TRBD2. The V gene end was trimmed by 6 bases and the J gene end by 0 bases; junction bases not matched to a gene: 6. Germline V gives CDR1 SQVTM, CDR2 ANQGSEA. The CDR3 extends over 15 amino acids. Written as DNA, the CDR3 is TGCAGCGTGGACCCTAGCGGGGGTAGCACAGATACGCAGTATTTT. It encodes CSVDPSGGSTDTQYF.

The chain employs TRBV5-1 and TRBJ1-1; the D is unclear. Trimming shortened V by 0 bases and J by 0 bases, and 6 bases separated the two germline ends. Germline CDR1 reads SGHRS; CDR2 reads YFSETQ. This CDR3 region has 14 residues. The CDR3 DNA sequence: TGCGCCAGCAGCTTGGGGCGGGTGAACACTGAAGCTTTCTTT. It specifies CASSLGRVNTEAFF.

V usage is TRBV6-5 and J usage is TRBJ1-5; D call uncertain. This CDR3 has 14 amino acids. Germline V CDR1 and CDR2: MNHEY, SVGAGI. Trimming pared 4 bases from V and 5 bases from J, leaving 12 bases between. CDR3 in DNA: TGTGCCAGCAGTTCCCAGCCAGGTCATCAGCCCCAGCATTTT. Encoded protein: CASSSQPGHQPQHF.

V usage is TRBV10-3 and J usage is TRBJ2-5, with D maybe TRBD1 (5 bases). The germline V gene encodes CDR1 ENHRY and CDR2 SYGVKD. The germline V and J ends were trimmed by 4 bases and 2 bases, with 8 bases remaining between them. The CDR3 covers 13 residues. The CDR3 spells CAISVQAQETQYF. The CDR3 coding sequence is TGTGCCATCAGTGTACAGGCTCAAGAGACCCAGTACTTC.

This rearrangement joins TRBV29-1 to TRBJ1-3, with TRBD1 identical over 8 bases. Looked up from germline, CDR1 is SQVTM and CDR2 is ANQGSEA. The CDR3 is 13 amino acids. Trimming at V came to 7 bases and at J to 2 bases, leaving 4 bases not matched to a gene. CDR3 residues: CSAVTGAGNTIYF. Written as DNA, the CDR3 is TGCAGCGCCGTGACAGGGGCTGGAAACACCATATATTTT.

This clone has only one observation. The chain recombines TRBV11-3 with TRBJ2-3; 15 positions match TRBD2. The V and J ends lost 5 bases and 7 bases, in that order; junction bases with no gene match: 10. CDR1 and CDR2 (germline): SGHNT, YENEEA. CDR3 length: 17 residues. This CDR3 is CASSPGLAGGMRNTQYF. The CDR3 DNA reads TGTGCCAGCAGCCCGGGACTAGCGGGGGGTATGAGAAATACGCAGTATTTT.

This chain joins TRBV9 and TRBJ2-7; weak D call: TRBD2 (6 bases). The CDR3 sequence is 14 residues long. Germline V CDR1 and CDR2: SGDLS, YYNGEE. The V end lost 3 bases, the J end lost 2 bases, and 12 bases lay between the germline ends. CDR3 protein: CASSGGGEAYEQYF. The DNA of the CDR3 is TGTGCCAGCAGCGGTGGAGGGGAGGCCTACGAGCAGTACTTC. The whole variable domain, filled in from reference TRBV9 and TRBJ2-7, reads DSGVTQTPKHLITATGQRVTLRCSPRSGDLSVYWYQQSLDQGLQFLIQYYNGEERAKGNILERFSAQQFPDLHSELNLSSLELGDSALYFCASSGGGEAYEQYFGPGTRLTVT.

The chain has TRBV6-1 and TRBJ2-3, with 9 bases fitting TRBD2. V was pared by 0 bases and J by 5 bases, with 15 bases of the junction left unmatched. From germline, CDR1 is MNHNS and CDR2 SASEGT. This CDR3 spans 19 amino acids. CDR3 region: CASSEAGGGRGLYGDTQYF. In DNA, the CDR3 is TGTGCCAGCAGTGAAGCGGGGGGCGGGAGGGGGTTATATGGAGATACGCAGTATTTT.

CDR3 sequence reads: CASSLRAGAETQYF. CDR3 DNA: TGTGCCAGCAGCTTGAGGGCGGGGGCAGAGACCCAGTACTTC. This chain uses TRBV5-4 with TRBJ2-5, with D perhaps matching TRBD2 (7 bases). Germline CDR1 is SGHNT and CDR2 is YYREEE (reference sequence). The CDR3 is 14 amino acids. The V gene lost 1 base and the J gene lost 4 bases, with 11 bases spanning the gap.

The V and J genes are TRBV4-1 and TRBJ1-2; D not certain. V lost 1 base and J lost 8, with 14 bases in between. In germline, CDR1 is MGHRA, CDR2 YSYEKL. The CDR3 length is 14 residues. CDR3 DNA sequence: TGCGCCAGCAGCCAAGTGCTGGAGCCTCGGGGCTACACCTTC. Amino acid sequence: CASSQVLEPRGYTF.

The chain links TRBV19 to TRBJ2-6, with D hard to call. Germline-derived CDR1 and CDR2 are LNHDA and SQIVND (reference sequence). The CDR3 runs 16 residues. V gave up 4 bases and J gave up 0 bases, with 10 bases separating them. In nucleotides, the CDR3 is TGTGCCAGTAGTACCGTACACAGCTCTGGGGCCAACGTCCTGACTTTC. Translated, it gives CASSTVHSSGANVLTF.

This chain joins TRBV5-1 and TRBJ1-2; D is possibly TRBD1 (5 bases). Trimming took 0 bases from V and 8 from J, leaving 11 bases between them. The germline V gene has CDR1 SGHRS and CDR2 YFSETQ. This CDR3 is 13 amino acids long. The CDR3 sequence is CASSLGTRRGYTF. CDR3 in DNA: TGCGCCAGCAGCTTGGGGACACGGCGGGGCTACACCTTC.